This T cell receptor beta chain was recovered during a study of T cells in Graves' hyperthyroidism and ophthalmopathy. At the level of the study: Peripheral blood was secured at the point of initial diagnosis, before any treatment.

In its sample, this clonotype was seen many times. Its target is unknown. The V end lost 6 bases, the J end lost 13 bases, and 16 bases lay between the germline ends. This CDR3 has 12 residues. The V gene's germline CDR1 is MDHEN and CDR2 SYDVKM. Hyperthyroidism was newly diagnosed in patients aged 18 to 65 (duration under 2 months). The CDR3 regions of TCR beta were amplified from RNA transcripts. First-round RT-PCR targeting the TCR CDR3 was performed with the HTBI primer set. TCRdb re-analysed the multiplex PCR reads in MiXCR, keeping a single row per CDR3 protein. Counted here are fewer than 400,000 distinct CDR3 sequences, 15% to 20% occurring once; the ten biggest clones make up approximately 35%. Findings and caveats of the study: Blood also contained most expanded thyroid clonotypes above 0.001.

The clonotype was recovered from a man aged 25 to 45 with Graves' hyperthyroidism. V and J are TRBV28 and TRBJ2-1, with D maybe TRBD1 (6 bases). What was sequenced was blood. CDR3 sequence reads: CASSLTRTVQFF. DNA for the CDR3: TGTGCCAGCAGCCTGACCCGGACAGTTCAGTTCTTC.